One and the same sample provided the 6 T cell receptor beta chains below, sequenced in a study of blood T cell repertoires in COVID-19. Sequenced by immunoSEQ multiplex PCR; TCRdb stores in-frame clones only, minus some. The profile covers about 35,000 clones, with roughly four fifths appearing a single time and roughly 37% taken by the ten largest. Specimen: peripheral blood. The receptors here all came from a man older than 75 with active or convalescent COVID-19.

The gene calls are TRBV11-2 and TRBJ2-1; TRBD2 matches 11 bases. V lost 2 bases to trimming and J lost 0 bases; unmatched junction nucleotides: 0. The germline CDR1 and CDR2 sequences are SGHAT and FQNNGV. The CDR3 has 16 residues. Here the CDR3 reads CASSLTSGSSYNEQFF. Here the CDR3 DNA reads TGTGCCAGCAGCTTAACTAGCGGGAGCTCCTACAATGAGCAGTTCTTC.

For the CDR3, the DNA is TGTGCCAGCAGCAGGACTCTTGCAACTAATGAAAAACTGTTTTTT. Protein product: CASSRTLATNEKLFF. The genes are TRBV7-8 and TRBJ1-4, with D hard to call. V was shortened by 5 bases and J by 0 bases, with 10 bases between the two germline ends. This CDR3 comprises 15 residues. Germline V gene lookup returns CDR1 SGHVS and CDR2 FQNEAQ. The full variable domain, rest sourced from reference TRBV7-8 and TRBJ1-4, is GAGVSQSPRYKVAKRGQDVALRCDPISGHVSLFWYQQALGQGPEFLTYFQNEAQLDKSGLPSDRFFAERPEGSVSTLKIQRTQQEDSAVYLCASSRTLATNEKLFFGSGTQLSVL.

The rearrangement links TRBV4-1 to TRBJ1-1; D unresolved. V gave up 1 base and J gave up 2 bases, with 11 bases separating them. The CDR3 extends over 15 amino acids. Germline V gene sequence: CDR1 MGHRA, CDR2 YSYEKL. CDR3 in DNA: TGCGCCAGCAGCCAAGGACGGGGAGCAAACACTGAAGCTTTCTTT. This codes for CASSQGRGANTEAFF.

The chain links TRBV9 to TRBJ1-5; TRBD1 is a possible D gene (5 bases). Germline V gene lookup returns CDR1 SGDLS and CDR2 YYNGEE. V lost 3 bases and J lost 2, with 9 bases in between. There are 14 residues in the CDR3. CDR3 coding DNA: TGTGCCAGCAGCGAAGGGGATGGCAATCAGCCCCAGCATTTT. Translating gives CASSEGDGNQPQHF.

This chain joins TRBV27 and TRBJ1-2; the D gene is possibly TRBD1 (5 bases). The V end was cut by 5 bases, the J end by 6 bases, with 16 bases between. The CDR3 is 14 amino acids. Germline CDR1 is MNHEY and CDR2 is SMNVEV (reference sequence). The CDR3 sequence: CASSLLGGTDGYTF. CDR3 sequence (DNA): TGTGCCAGCAGTCTTCTCGGGGGGACGGATGGCTACACCTTC.

This chain joins TRBV21-1 and TRBJ2-3; TRBD2, the table's D call, lacks a check against the DNA. TRBV21-1 is a known pseudogene. The CDR3 consists of 21 residues. The CDR3 sequence is CASSKAPFEDLAPSSTDTQYF. The CDR3 nucleotides are TGTGCCAGCAGCAAAGCGCCGTTTGAAGACCTAGCCCCGTCTAGCACAGATACGCAGTATTTT.